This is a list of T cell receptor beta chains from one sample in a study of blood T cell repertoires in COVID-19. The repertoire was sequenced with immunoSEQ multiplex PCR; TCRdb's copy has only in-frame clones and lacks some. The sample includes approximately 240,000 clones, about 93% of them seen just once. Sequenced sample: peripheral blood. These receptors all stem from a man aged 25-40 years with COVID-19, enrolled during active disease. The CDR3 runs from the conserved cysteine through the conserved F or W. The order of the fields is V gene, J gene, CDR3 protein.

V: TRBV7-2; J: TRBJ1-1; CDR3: CASSQPGERTEAFF
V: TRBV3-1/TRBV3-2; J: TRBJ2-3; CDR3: CASSQDSPTDTQYF
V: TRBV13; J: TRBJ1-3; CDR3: CASSVSRAGNTIYF
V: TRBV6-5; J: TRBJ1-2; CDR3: CASSLGQFYGYTF
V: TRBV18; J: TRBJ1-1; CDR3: CASSSRQANTEAFF
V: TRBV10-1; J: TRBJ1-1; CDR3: CASSEGGPMNTEAFF
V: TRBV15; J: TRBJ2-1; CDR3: CATSRDRGIHIYNEQFF
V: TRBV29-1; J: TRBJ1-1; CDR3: CSVAGGETEAFF
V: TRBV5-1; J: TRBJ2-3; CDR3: CASSLEGQGTDTQYF
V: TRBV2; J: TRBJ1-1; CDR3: CASSPRGMAAFF
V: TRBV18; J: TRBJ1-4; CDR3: CASSPSNEKLFF
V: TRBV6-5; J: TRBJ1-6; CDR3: CASSSPTVQNSPLHF
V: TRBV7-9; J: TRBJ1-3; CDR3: CASSLVGVGNTIYF
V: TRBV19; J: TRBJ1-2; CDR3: CASSSLQGLNYGYTF
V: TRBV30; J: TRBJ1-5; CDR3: CAWRPPGQVNQPQHF
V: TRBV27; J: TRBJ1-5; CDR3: CASSLDPPPGQGRTHQPQHF
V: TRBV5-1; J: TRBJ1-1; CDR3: CASSLAGSGGAAEAFF
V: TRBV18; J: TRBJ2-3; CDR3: CASSPSGVGTDTQYF
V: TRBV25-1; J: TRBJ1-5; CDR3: CASSDATGENQPQHF
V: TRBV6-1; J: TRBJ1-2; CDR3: CASSEAGGDGGYTF
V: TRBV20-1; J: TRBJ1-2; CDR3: CSARVGGYTF
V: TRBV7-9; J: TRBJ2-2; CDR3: CASRLASPGELFF